This T cell receptor (beta chain) was sequenced during a study of technical replicates of blood from a handful of donors. The CDR3 has 15 amino acids. The germline V gene encodes CDR1 SGDLS and CDR2 YYNGEE. V gave up 0 bases and J gave up 0 bases, with 7 bases separating them. Method: immunoSEQ multiplex PCR; TCRdb's copy keeps in-frame clones and lacks some. The table records over 75,000 clones, around 97% of them present only once. The sequence derives from a human donor in good health. This sequence joins TRBV9 and TRBJ1-3; D remains unclear. The source material was T cells isolated from PBMCs. CDR3 protein: CASSVGGSSGNTIYF. DNA of the CDR3: TGTGCCAGCAGCGTAGGTGGGAGCTCTGGAAACACCATATATTTT.